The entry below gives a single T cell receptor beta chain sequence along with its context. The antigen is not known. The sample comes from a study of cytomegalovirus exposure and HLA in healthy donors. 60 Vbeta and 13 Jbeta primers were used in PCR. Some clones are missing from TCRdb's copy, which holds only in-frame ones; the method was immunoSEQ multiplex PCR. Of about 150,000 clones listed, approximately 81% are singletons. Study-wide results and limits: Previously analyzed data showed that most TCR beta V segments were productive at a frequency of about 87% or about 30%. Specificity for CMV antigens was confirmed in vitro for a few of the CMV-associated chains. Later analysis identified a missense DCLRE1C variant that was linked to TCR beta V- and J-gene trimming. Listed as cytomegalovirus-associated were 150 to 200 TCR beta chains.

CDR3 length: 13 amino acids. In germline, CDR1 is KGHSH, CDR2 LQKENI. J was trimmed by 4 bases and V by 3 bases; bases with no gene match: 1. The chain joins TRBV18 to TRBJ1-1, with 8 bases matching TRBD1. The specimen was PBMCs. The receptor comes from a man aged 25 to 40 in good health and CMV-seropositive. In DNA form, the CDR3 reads TGTGCCAGCTCACCCACAGGGGGCACTGAAGCTTTCTTT. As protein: CASSPTGGTEAFF.